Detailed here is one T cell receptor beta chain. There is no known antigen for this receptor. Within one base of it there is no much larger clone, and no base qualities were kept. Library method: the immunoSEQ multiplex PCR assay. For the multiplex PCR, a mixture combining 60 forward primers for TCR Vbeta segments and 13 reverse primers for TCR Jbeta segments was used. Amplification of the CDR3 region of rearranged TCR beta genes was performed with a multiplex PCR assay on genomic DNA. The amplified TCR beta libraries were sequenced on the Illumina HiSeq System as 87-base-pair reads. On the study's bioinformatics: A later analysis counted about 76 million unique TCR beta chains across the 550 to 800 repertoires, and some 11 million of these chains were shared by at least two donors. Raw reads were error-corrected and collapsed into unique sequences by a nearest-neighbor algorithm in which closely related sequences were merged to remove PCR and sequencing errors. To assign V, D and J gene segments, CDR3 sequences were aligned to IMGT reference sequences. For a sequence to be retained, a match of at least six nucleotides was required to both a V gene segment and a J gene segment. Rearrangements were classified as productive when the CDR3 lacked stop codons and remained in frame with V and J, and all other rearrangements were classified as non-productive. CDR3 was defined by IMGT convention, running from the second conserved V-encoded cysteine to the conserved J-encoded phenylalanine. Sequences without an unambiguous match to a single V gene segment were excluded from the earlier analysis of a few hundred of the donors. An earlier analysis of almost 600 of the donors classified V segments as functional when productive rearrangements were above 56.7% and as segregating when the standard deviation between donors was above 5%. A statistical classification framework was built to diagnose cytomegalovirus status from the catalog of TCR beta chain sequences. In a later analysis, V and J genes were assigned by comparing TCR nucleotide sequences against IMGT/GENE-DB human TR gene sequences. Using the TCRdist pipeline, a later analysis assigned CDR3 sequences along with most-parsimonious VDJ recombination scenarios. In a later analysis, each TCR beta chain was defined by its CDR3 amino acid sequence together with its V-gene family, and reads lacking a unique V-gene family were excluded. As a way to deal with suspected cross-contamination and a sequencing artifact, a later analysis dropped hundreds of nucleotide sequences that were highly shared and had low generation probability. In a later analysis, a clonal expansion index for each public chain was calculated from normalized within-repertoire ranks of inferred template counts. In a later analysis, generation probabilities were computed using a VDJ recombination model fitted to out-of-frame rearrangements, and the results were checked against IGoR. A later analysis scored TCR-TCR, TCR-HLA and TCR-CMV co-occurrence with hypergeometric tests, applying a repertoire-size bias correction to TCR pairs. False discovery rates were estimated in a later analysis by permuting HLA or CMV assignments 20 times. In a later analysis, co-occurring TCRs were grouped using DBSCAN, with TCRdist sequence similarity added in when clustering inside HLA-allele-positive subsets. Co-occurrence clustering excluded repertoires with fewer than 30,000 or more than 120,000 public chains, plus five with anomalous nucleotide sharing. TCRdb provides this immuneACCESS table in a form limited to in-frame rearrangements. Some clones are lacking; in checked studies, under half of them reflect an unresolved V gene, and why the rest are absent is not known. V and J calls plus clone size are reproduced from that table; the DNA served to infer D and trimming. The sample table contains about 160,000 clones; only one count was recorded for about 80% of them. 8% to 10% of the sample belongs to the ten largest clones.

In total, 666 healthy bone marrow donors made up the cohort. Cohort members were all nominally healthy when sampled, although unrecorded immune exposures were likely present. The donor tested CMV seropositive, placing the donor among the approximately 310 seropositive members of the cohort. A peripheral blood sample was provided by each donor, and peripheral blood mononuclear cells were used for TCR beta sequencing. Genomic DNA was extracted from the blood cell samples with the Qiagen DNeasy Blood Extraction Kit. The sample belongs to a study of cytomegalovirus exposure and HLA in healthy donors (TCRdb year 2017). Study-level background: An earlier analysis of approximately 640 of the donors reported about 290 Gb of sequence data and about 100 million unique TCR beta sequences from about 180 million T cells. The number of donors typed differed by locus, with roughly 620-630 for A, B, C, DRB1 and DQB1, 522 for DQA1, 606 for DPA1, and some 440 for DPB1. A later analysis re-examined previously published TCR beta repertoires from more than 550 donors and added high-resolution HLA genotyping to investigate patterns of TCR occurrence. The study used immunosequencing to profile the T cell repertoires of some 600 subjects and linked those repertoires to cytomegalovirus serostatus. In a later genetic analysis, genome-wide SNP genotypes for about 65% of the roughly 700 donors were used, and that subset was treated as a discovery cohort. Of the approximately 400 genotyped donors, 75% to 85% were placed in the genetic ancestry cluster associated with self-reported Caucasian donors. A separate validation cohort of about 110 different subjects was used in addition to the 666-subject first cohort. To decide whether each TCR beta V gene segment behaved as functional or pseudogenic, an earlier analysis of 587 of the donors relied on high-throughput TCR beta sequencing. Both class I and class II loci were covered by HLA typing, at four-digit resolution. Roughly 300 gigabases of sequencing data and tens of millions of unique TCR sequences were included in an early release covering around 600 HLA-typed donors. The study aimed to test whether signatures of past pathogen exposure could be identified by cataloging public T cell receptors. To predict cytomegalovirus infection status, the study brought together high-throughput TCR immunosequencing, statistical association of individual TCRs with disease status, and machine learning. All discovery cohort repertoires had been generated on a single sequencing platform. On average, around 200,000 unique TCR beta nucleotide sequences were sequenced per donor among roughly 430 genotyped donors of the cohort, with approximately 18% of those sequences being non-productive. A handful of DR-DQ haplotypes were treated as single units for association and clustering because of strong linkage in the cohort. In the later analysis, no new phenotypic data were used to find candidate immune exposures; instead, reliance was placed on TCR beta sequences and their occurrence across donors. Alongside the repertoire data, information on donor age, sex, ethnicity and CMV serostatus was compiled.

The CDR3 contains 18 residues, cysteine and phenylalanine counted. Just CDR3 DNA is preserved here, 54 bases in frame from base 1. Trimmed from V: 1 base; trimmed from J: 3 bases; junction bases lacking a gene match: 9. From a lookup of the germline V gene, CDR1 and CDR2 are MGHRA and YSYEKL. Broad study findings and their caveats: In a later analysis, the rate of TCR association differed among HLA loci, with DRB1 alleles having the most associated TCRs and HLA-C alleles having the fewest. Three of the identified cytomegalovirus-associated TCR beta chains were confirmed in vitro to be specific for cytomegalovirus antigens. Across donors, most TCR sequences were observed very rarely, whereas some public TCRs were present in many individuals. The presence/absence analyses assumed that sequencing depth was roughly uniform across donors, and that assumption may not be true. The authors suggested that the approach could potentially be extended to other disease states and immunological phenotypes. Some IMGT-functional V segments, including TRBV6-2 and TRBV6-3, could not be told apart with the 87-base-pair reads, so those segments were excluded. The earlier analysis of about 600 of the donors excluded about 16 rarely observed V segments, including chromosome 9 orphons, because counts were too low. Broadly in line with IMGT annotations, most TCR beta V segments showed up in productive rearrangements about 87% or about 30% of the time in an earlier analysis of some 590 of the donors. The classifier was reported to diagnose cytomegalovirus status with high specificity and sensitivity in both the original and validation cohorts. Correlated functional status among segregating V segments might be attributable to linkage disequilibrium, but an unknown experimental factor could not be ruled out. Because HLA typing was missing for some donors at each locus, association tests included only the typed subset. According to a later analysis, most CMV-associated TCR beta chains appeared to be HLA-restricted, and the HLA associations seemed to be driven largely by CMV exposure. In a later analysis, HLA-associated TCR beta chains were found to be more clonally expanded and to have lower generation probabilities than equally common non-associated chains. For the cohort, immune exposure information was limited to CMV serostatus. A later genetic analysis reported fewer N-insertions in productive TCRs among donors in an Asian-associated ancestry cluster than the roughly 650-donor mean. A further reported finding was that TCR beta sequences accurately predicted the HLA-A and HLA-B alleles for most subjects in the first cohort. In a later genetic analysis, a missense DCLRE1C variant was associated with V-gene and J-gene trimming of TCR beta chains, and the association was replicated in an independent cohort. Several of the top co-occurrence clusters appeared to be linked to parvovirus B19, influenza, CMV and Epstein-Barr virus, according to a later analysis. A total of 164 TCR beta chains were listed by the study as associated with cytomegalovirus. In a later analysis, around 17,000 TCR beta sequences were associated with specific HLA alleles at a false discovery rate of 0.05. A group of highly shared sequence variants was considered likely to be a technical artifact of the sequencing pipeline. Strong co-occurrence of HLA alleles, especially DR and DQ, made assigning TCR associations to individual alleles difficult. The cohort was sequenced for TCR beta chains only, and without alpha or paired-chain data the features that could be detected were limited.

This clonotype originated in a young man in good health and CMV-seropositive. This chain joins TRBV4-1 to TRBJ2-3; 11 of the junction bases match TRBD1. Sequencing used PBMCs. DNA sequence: TGCGCCAGCAGCCAAGTTTTGATCCGGGACAGGGGGACAGATACGCAGTATTTT. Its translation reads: CASSQVLIRDRGTDTQYF.